The sequence of this T cell receptor (beta chain) was determined in a study of blood T cell repertoires in COVID-19. Overall study: COVID-19 samples collected from the United States, Italy and Spain covered acute and convalescent phases.

Germline V gene lookup returns CDR1 MNHEY and CDR2 SMNVEV (reference sequence). Trimming left V 0 bases short and J 2 bases short, with 8 bases between. The CDR3 runs 15 residues. As originally analysed: The assay estimated nucleated cells by amplifying reference gene primers. Sequenced by immunoSEQ multiplex PCR; TCRdb stores in-frame clones only, minus some. The D gene and trimming were derived from the DNA, and the V and J assignments and clone size from that table. The repertoire consists of around 97,000 clones, with roughly 87% occurring once and the leading ten covering roughly 17%. The source material was peripheral blood. The TCR was taken from a woman at least 80 years old in a cohort sampled during active COVID-19. The chain uses TRBV27 and TRBJ2-1, with D perhaps TRBD2 (5 bases). The CDR3, as DNA: TGTGCCAGCAGTTTATCGAAACTAGCCTACAATGAGCAGTTCTTC. Residues: CASSLSKLAYNEQFF.